This T cell receptor (beta chain) was sequenced during a study of T-cell reconstitution after alpha-beta-depleted transplantation in children. Regarding the study as a whole: By one year post-transplant, T-cell counts and diversity largely arose from T cells that were newly produced. Expanded clones from the graft, numbering several hundred, reportedly supplied alpha-beta T cells about two months after transplant.

The CDR3 spans 13 residues. Trimming at V came to 6 bases and at J to 4 bases, leaving 7 bases not matched to a gene. Germline V gene lookup returns CDR1 DFQATT and CDR2 SNEGSKA (reference sequence). Remarks on this clonotype: Its specificity is unknown.

Construction of the TCRbeta library involved unique molecular identifiers. TCRdb reanalysed the PCR reads using MiXCR and keeps one entry per CDR3 protein. The sample yields about 580,000 distinct CDR3 sequences, 20% to 25% seen once. The chain recombines TRBV20-1 with TRBJ1-2; 8 bases fit TRBD1. This TCR was sampled from a boy in the first two years of life who had a stem cell transplant for acute myeloid leukemia, so the T cells may come from the graft donor. The sequenced sample was PBMCs, mostly from graft donor cells, obtained 360 days after TCRalphabeta/CD19-depleted stem cell transplant. CDR3 nucleotides: TGCAGTGCAAGACAGGGGTTTCGCTATGGCTACACCTTC. Translated, it gives CSARQGFRYGYTF.